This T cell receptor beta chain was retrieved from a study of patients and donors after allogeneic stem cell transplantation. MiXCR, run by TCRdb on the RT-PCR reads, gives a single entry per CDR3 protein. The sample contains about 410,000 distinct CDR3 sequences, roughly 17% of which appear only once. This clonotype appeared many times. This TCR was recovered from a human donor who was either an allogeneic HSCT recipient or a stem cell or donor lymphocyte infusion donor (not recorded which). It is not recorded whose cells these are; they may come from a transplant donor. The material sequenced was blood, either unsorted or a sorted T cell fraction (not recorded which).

This CDR3 is CASSFAGTGGAYEQYF. The CDR3, as DNA: TGCGCCAGCAGCTTTGCCGGGACAGGGGGCGCGTACGAGCAGTACTTC. The chain recombines TRBV5-1 with TRBJ2-7, with 12 bases matching TRBD1. There are 16 residues in the CDR3. CDR1 and CDR2 (germline): SGHRS, YFSETQ. The J segment lost 4 bases and the V segment lost 2 bases, leaving 7 bases of the junction unmatched.